This T cell receptor beta chain was recovered during a study of PD-1 blockade in classical Hodgkin lymphoma. The CDR3 contains 15 residues. The V gene's germline CDR1 is SGHNT and CDR2 YENEEA. V dropped 1 base and J dropped 8 bases, with 15 bases sitting between them. Study findings and constraints: What caused the repertoire differences, perhaps disease activity or prior therapy, remains undefined. Unlike CD8+ TCR diversity, which did not rise significantly by C4D1, CD4+ TCR diversity did.

For this clone: Antigen specificity is unknown.

Method: immunoSEQ multiplex PCR; TCRdb's copy keeps in-frame clones and lacks some. This table holds around 19,000 clones, about 73% found once. With no exception, relapse followed autologous stem cell transplantation in all patients, and brentuximab vedotin exposure varied. The clonotype was recovered from a human donor with classical Hodgkin lymphoma. The sample consisted of peripheral blood mononuclear cells (PBMCs), taken before the second cycle of nivolumab. V is TRBV11-3 and J is TRBJ2-1; no reliable D call. The chain's CDR3 is CASSLGVPLSHEQFF. The CDR3 coding sequence is TGTGCCAGCAGCTTAGGGGTGCCGTTGTCTCATGAGCAGTTCTTC.